The 25 T cell receptor beta chains below come from one sample, sequenced in a study of monozygotic twins with inflammatory bowel disease. TCRdb reanalyzed the 5' RACE reads and collapses them to one entry per CDR3 protein, without DNA. The sample shows about 130,000 distinct CDR3 sequences, and around 1.2% sits with its ten largest clones. Sequencing used blood. These receptors originate from a human donor with ulcerative colitis or Crohn's disease, or a healthy co-twin of an affected twin (not recorded which).

The V and J genes are TRBV24-1 and TRBJ2-3; TCRdb designates TRBD1, a call that cannot be tested without DNA. CDR3 length equals 17 residues. Looked up from germline, CDR1 is KGHDR and CDR2 is SFDVKD. CDR3: CATSDFPGQTSTDTQYF.

The chain combines TRBV19 with TRBJ2-1; absent DNA, TCRdb's TRBD1 call cannot be checked. This CDR3 has 14 residues. Germline CDR1 LNHDA, CDR2 SQIVND (reference sequence). The CDR3: CASSTFDRDNEQFF.

The rearrangement links TRBV7-2 to TRBJ2-6. The CDR3 has 16 amino acids. Germline CDR1 is SGHTA and CDR2 is FQGNSA. The CDR3 loop is CASSLVPDPGANVLTF.

CDR3 amino acids: CASSLGRSTDLNSPLHF. The chain joins TRBV5-1 to TRBJ1-6; TCRdb outputs TRBD1, but without DNA this stays unchecked. Germline V gene sequence: CDR1 SGHRS, CDR2 YFSETQ. CDR3 length: 17 residues.

The chain employs TRBV10-3 and TRBJ1-2; TCRdb's D call, TRBD1, is unchecked because there is no DNA. The V gene's germline CDR1 is ENHRY and CDR2 SYGVKD. This CDR3 is 12 amino acids long. CDR3 region: CAIMGETTGYTF.

This sequence joins TRBV4-2 and TRBJ2-1; TCRdb lists TRBD2, though no DNA is available to test this call. Germline CDR1 and CDR2: LGHNA and YNFKEQ. The length of the CDR3 is 18 residues. CDR3 amino acids: CASSQGVAGGIFYNEQFF.

The J gene is TRBJ2-1, the V gene TRBV10-3; as DNA is missing, the TRBD2 call by TCRdb cannot be tested. The CDR3 runs to 15 residues. The germline V gene encodes CDR1 ENHRY and CDR2 SYGVKD. CDR3 amino acids: CAISEPAGPYNEQFF.

The rearrangement joins TRBV7-2 to TRBJ2-3; as DNA is missing, the TRBD2 call by TCRdb cannot be tested. Germline V gene data show CDR1 as SGHTA and CDR2 as FQGNSA. This CDR3 comprises 11 residues. CDR3 in amino acids: CASGSLYTQYF.

The CDR3 loop is CSARDSRTRVREQFF. The chain is built from TRBV20-1 and TRBJ2-1; the D call from TCRdb, TRBD2, cannot be confirmed without DNA. The CDR3 contains 15 residues. Germline V gives CDR1 DFQATT, CDR2 SNEGSKA (reference sequence).

CDR3 sequence: CASSLLGGGNTEAFF. The V call is TRBV7-2, the J call TRBJ1-1; without DNA, the TCRdb call of TRBD1 cannot be checked. The germline V gene encodes CDR1 SGHTA and CDR2 FQGNSA. The CDR3 totals 15 residues.

The chain employs TRBV20-1 and TRBJ1-1. Germline CDR1 is DFQATT and CDR2 is SNEGSKA (reference sequence). CDR3 length equals 13 residues. CDR3 residues: CSAREDPNTEAFF.

The V call is TRBV20-1, the J call TRBJ1-4; with no DNA, the TCRdb D assignment of TRBD1 cannot be verified. The CDR3 has 14 amino acids. Germline assignment: CDR1 DFQATT and CDR2 SNEGSKA (reference sequence). CDR3 in amino acids: CSARRGGPNEKLFF.

V is TRBV7-9 and J is TRBJ2-3; checking the TCRdb D call of TRBD1 is not possible without DNA. The CDR3 has 15 residues. Germline CDR1 is SEHNR and CDR2 is FQNEAQ (reference sequence). The chain's CDR3 is CASSLVGGSPDTQYF.

The V and J genes are TRBV30 and TRBJ2-2; TCRdb lists TRBD2, though no DNA is available to test this call. Germline-derived CDR1 and CDR2 are GTSNPN and SVGIG (reference sequence). This CDR3 is 14 amino acids long. This CDR3 reads CAWVREGNTGELFF.

This CDR3 is CASSRGLAGGTDTQYF. The V call is TRBV5-6, the J call TRBJ2-3; TCRdb's D call, TRBD2, is unchecked because there is no DNA. This CDR3 has 16 residues. Germline CDR1 is SGHDT and CDR2 is YYEEEE.

V and J are TRBV9 and TRBJ1-1; TCRdb lists TRBD1, though no DNA is available to test this call. CDR1 and CDR2 from the germline V gene are SGDLS and YYNGEE. This CDR3 is built from 14 residues. The CDR3 sequence is CASSADRENTEAFF.

J is TRBJ2-7 and V is TRBV5-1; TCRdb names TRBD1, which stays unverified in the absence of DNA. From germline, CDR1 is SGHRS and CDR2 YFSETQ. The CDR3 is made up of 15 amino acids. The CDR3 sequence is CASSLIGGQTYEQYF.

This chain uses TRBV6-1 with TRBJ2-3. Germline V lookup: CDR1 MNHNS, CDR2 SASEGT. CDR3 size: 15 residues. This CDR3 reads CASSEPALSTDTQYF.

This rearrangement joins TRBV5-1 to TRBJ1-1. CDR1 and CDR2 (germline): SGHRS, YFSETQ. The CDR3 is 17 amino acids. The chain's CDR3 is CASSLEQHSSWNTEAFF.

The V and J genes are TRBV9 and TRBJ2-7; TCRdb selects TRBD1, and the lack of DNA leaves this call unchecked. Germline CDR1 reads SGDLS; CDR2 reads YYNGEE. The CDR3 length is 16 residues. The chain's CDR3 is CASSVAGQGFSNEQYF.

The chain recombines TRBV11-2 with TRBJ2-5; checking the TCRdb D call of TRBD1 is not possible without DNA. The germline V gene encodes CDR1 SGHAT and CDR2 FQNNGV. This CDR3 is built from 14 residues. The CDR3 sequence is CASSGGTGRGTQYF.

The rearrangement joins TRBV12-3 or TRBV12-4 to TRBJ1-1; TCRdb returns TRBD1, unconfirmable since there is no DNA. This CDR3 is built from 13 residues. The CDR3 loop reads CASSPYRGTEAFF.

The rearrangement joins TRBV30 to TRBJ2-2. CDR1 GTSNPN and CDR2 SVGIG come from the germline V gene (reference sequence). This CDR3 has 13 amino acids. The CDR3 here is CAWSAREAGELFF.

This rearrangement joins TRBV7-9 to TRBJ2-7. CDR1 and CDR2 (germline): SEHNR, FQNEAQ (reference sequence). The CDR3 has 13 residues. The CDR3 sequence is CASSLDSYYEQYF. The variable domain in full, with the rest retrieved from reference TRBV7-9 and TRBJ2-7, is DTGVSQNPRHKITKRGQNVTFRCDPISEHNRLYWYRQTLGQGPEFLTYFQNEAQLEKSRLLSDRFSAERPKGSFSTLEIQRTEQGDSAMYLCASSLDSYYEQYFGPGTRLTVT.

The J gene is TRBJ1-1, the V gene TRBV5-1. The length of the CDR3 is 16 residues. Germline CDR1 and CDR2: SGHRS and YFSETQ. The CDR3 reads CASSLRAGGENTEAFF. Variable domain in full (rest from reference TRBV5-1 and TRBJ1-1): KAGVTQTPRYLIKTRGQQVTLSCSPISGHRSVSWYQQTPGQGLQFLFEYFSETQRNKGNFPGRFSGRQFSNSRSEMNVSTLELGDSALYLCASSLRAGGENTEAFFGQGTRLTVV.